The 28 T cell receptor beta chains below come from one sample, sequenced in a study of blood T cell repertoires in COVID-19. Profiled with immunoSEQ multiplex PCR; TCRdb holds only in-frame clones, not every one. The sample lists about 220,000 clones, over 80% seen once, with approximately 6.5% in the top ten. Sequenced input: PBMCs or T cells enriched from blood (not recorded which). These TCRs come from a woman in her forties who had recovered from COVID-19.

The chain has TRBV3-1 (or the pseudogene TRBV3-2) and TRBJ1-1; 7 positions agree with TRBD1. The CDR3 sequence is 14 residues long. V dropped 4 bases and J dropped 1; count of bases not matched to a gene: 3. Germline CDR1 reads LGHDT; CDR2 reads YNNKEL (reference sequence). The CDR3 nucleotides are TGTGCCAGCAGCCTCCAGGGGGGGAACACTGAAGCTTTCTTT. As protein: CASSLQGGNTEAFF.

This sequence joins TRBV7-9 and TRBJ2-1; D gene unclear. Germline V lookup: CDR1 SEHNR, CDR2 FQNEAQ (reference sequence). V was shortened by 5 bases and J by 9 bases, with 14 bases between the two germline ends. The CDR3 spans 13 residues. The CDR3 is CASSPPDISEQFF. For the CDR3, the DNA is TGTGCCAGCAGCCCCCCTGACATTAGTGAGCAGTTCTTC.

CDR3 coding DNA: TGTGCCAGCAGTTTACAGGAACTCCACGGTCAGCCCCAGCATTTT. Its protein product is CASSLQELHGQPQHF. V usage is TRBV2 and J usage is TRBJ1-5; D perhaps matches TRBD1 (5 bases). Germline V gene lookup returns CDR1 SNHLY and CDR2 FYNNEI. V lost 5 bases, J lost 6 bases, and 17 bases lay in between. The CDR3 spans 15 residues.

The chain has TRBV9 and TRBJ2-2; 10 bases are a match to TRBD2. Germline V gene lookup returns CDR1 SGDLS and CDR2 YYNGEE. V gave up 7 bases and J gave up 2 bases; unmatched junction bases: 5. The CDR3 extends over 15 amino acids. CDR3 bases: TGTGCCAGCTCCCGGACTAGCGGTAACACCGGGGAGCTGTTTTTT. This encodes CASSRTSGNTGELFF.

The gene calls are TRBV9 and TRBJ2-1; TRBD1 aligns across 8 bases. V trimming: 4 bases; J trimming: 7 bases; junction bases outside the gene matches: 10. Germline V gives CDR1 SGDLS, CDR2 YYNGEE. This CDR3 is 15 amino acids long. The CDR3 loop reads CASSPGGRGSNEQFF. The CDR3 coding sequence is TGTGCCAGCAGCCCAGGGGGCAGGGGGAGTAATGAGCAGTTCTTC. Complete variable domain (other parts from reference TRBV9 and TRBJ2-1): DSGVTQTPKHLITATGQRVTLRCSPRSGDLSVYWYQQSLDQGLQFLIQYYNGEERAKGNILERFSAQQFPDLHSELNLSSLELGDSALYFCASSPGGRGSNEQFFGPGTRLTVL.

The chain recombines TRBV11-2 with TRBJ2-5, with D tentatively TRBD2 (6 bases). Germline V gene data show CDR1 as SGHAT and CDR2 as FQNNGV. There are 14 residues in the CDR3. The germline V and J ends were trimmed by 2 bases and 5 bases, with 12 bases remaining between them. CDR3 nucleotide sequence: TGTGCCAGCAGCTTAACACTAGCCGGGGAGACCCAGTACTTC. The encoded protein is CASSLTLAGETQYF. The full variable domain, rest sourced from reference TRBV11-2 and TRBJ2-5, is EAGVAQSPRYKIIEKRQSVAFWCNPISGHATLYWYQQILGQGPKLLIQFQNNGVVDDSQLPKDRFSAERLKGVDSTLKIQPAKLEDSAVYLCASSLTLAGETQYFGPGTRLLVL.

The chain recombines TRBV19 with TRBJ2-2; TRBD2 agrees at 11 bases. CDR3 length: 17 residues. V lost 5 bases to trimming and J lost 0 bases; unmatched junction nucleotides: 5. Germline assignment: CDR1 LNHDA and CDR2 SQIVND (reference sequence). The DNA of the CDR3 is TGTGCCAGTAGTCCCTGGACTAGCGGGCCGAACACCGGGGAGCTGTTTTTT. Amino acids: CASSPWTSGPNTGELFF.

The chain links TRBV4-1 to TRBJ2-1, with TRBD2 identical over 12 bases. This CDR3 has 16 amino acids. The trim removed 1 base at V and 7 bases at J, leaving 5 bases unmatched. CDR1 and CDR2 from the germline V gene are MGHRA and YSYEKL. The CDR3 loop is CASSQVGLAGGNEQFF. The DNA of the CDR3 is TGCGCCAGCAGCCAAGTGGGGCTAGCGGGGGGGAATGAGCAGTTCTTC.

The chain links TRBV6-5 to TRBJ1-2; possibly TRBD1 for D (5 bases). V was pared by 5 bases and J by 6 bases, with 13 bases between. This CDR3 contains 13 residues. Germline V gene sequence: CDR1 MNHEY, CDR2 SVGAGI. DNA of the CDR3: TGTGCCAGCAGTAACCTCCAGGGTAATGGCTACACCTTC. It yields the protein CASSNLQGNGYTF.

The rearrangement links TRBV28 to TRBJ1-1, with TRBD1 as a possible D gene (5 bases). The CDR3 is 15 residues long. Germline V gene data show CDR1 as MDHEN and CDR2 as SYDVKM. V lost 0 bases and J 5 bases, leaving 13 bases between the germline ends. CDR3 in DNA: TGTGCCAGCAGTTTATGGACAGCCTTGGTTACTGAAGCTTTCTTT. It translates to CASSLWTALVTEAFF.

V is TRBV9 and J is TRBJ1-2, with 8 nucleotides matching TRBD1. V shed 1 base and J 8 bases; nucleotides not matched to a gene: 4. CDR3 length equals 13 residues. Germline-derived CDR1 and CDR2 are SGDLS and YYNGEE. Here the CDR3 reads CASSVQTGEGYTF. The CDR3, as DNA: TGTGCCAGCAGCGTACAGACAGGGGAAGGCTACACCTTC.

The chain employs TRBV7-9 and TRBJ2-5; TRBD2 matches at 13 bases. The trim removed 5 bases at V and 5 bases at J, leaving 11 bases unmatched. The CDR3 contains 17 residues. Germline V lookup: CDR1 SEHNR, CDR2 FQNEAQ (reference sequence). The CDR3 spells CASSKTVPGLAGETQYF. DNA of the CDR3: TGTGCCAGCAGCAAGACAGTTCCGGGACTAGCGGGGGAGACCCAGTACTTC.

V and J are TRBV2 and TRBJ2-7, with a tentative D call TRBD1 (5 bases). The CDR3 is made up of 12 amino acids. CDR1 is SNHLY, CDR2 FYNNEI, per germline. Trimming removed 6 bases from V and 2 bases from J, with 8 bases in between. The CDR3 DNA follows: TGTGCCAGCAGGCCAGGGACCTACGAGCAGTACTTC. This gives the protein CASRPGTYEQYF.

CDR3 protein: CASSAGLAAEQYV. The CDR3 DNA reads as TGTGCCAGCAGTGCTGGACTAGCTGCCGAGCAGTACGTC. V gene TRBV25-1 combines with J gene TRBJ2-7; 8 bases are shared with TRBD2. Germline V gene data show CDR1 as MGHDK and CDR2 as SYGVNS. The J segment lost 6 bases and the V segment lost 4 bases, leaving 5 bases of the junction unmatched. This CDR3 region has 13 residues.

The J gene is TRBJ2-1, the V gene TRBV2; D may be TRBD2 (5 bases). Trimming pared 8 bases from V and 4 bases from J, leaving 12 bases between. Per the germline V gene, CDR1 is SNHLY and CDR2 is FYNNEI. The CDR3 is 13 amino acids. The CDR3 bases are TGTGCCAGCTTGGGAGCGGTATACAATGAGCAGTTCTTC. This sequence encodes CASLGAVYNEQFF.

This clone was seen more than once but under ten times. This chain uses TRBV7-3 with TRBJ2-5, with D perhaps TRBD1 (6 bases). This CDR3 region has 13 residues. Per germline, CDR1 SGHTA and CDR2 FQGTGA. V gave up 6 bases and J gave up 5 bases, with 13 bases separating them. Here the CDR3 DNA reads TGTGCCAGCAGTTCAGACAGGTCTGAGACCCAGTACTTC. Residues: CASSSDRSETQYF.

This chain joins TRBV19 and TRBJ1-5, with D unclear. V lost 6 bases, J lost 2 bases, and 17 bases lay in between. Germline lookup yields CDR1 LNHDA and CDR2 SQIVND (reference sequence). CDR3 length: 16 residues. The CDR3 DNA reads TGTGCCAGTAGGACGGCCGTTAAGGGAGGCAATCAGCCCCAGCATTTT. Its translation: CASRTAVKGGNQPQHF.

The chain couples TRBV27 to TRBJ1-6; 8 nucleotides line up with TRBD1. The V segment lost 3 bases and the J segment 7 bases; nucleotides outside the gene matches: 5. This CDR3 is 15 amino acids long. Germline values: CDR1 MNHEY, CDR2 SMNVEV (reference sequence). In DNA form, the CDR3 reads TGTGCCAGCAGTTTGACGGACAGGGTAAATTCACCCCTCCACTTT. The encoded protein is CASSLTDRVNSPLHF.

The rearrangement uses TRBV11-2 and TRBJ2-3, with 12 bases matching TRBD2. Unmatched junction bases numbered 4, after V lost 1 base and J lost 2 bases. Germline assignment: CDR1 SGHAT and CDR2 FQNNGV. This CDR3 spans 17 amino acids. CDR3 bases: TGTGCCAGCAGCTTAGTAGGACTAGCGGGGTTCACAGATACGCAGTATTTT. Amino acid sequence: CASSLVGLAGFTDTQYF.

This chain joins TRBV12-3 or TRBV12-4 and TRBJ1-5; D is unclear. The ends were cut back, 1 base at V and 5 bases at J, with 6 bases in the middle. This CDR3 is 13 amino acids long. The chain's CDR3 is CASSLGSDQPQHF. The CDR3, as DNA: TGTGCCAGCAGTTTAGGTTCGGATCAGCCCCAGCATTTT.

The chain combines TRBV28 with TRBJ1-1, with D hard to call. The CDR3 length is 13 residues. In germline, CDR1 is MDHEN, CDR2 SYDVKM. Trimming pared 9 bases from V and 3 bases from J, leaving 14 bases between. Written as DNA, the CDR3 is TGTGCCAGTCGATCGGGTTATCACACTGAAGCTTTCTTT. As protein: CASRSGYHTEAFF.

V usage is TRBV9 and J usage is TRBJ2-7; D not resolved. The CDR3 consists of 15 residues. CDR1 and CDR2 from the germline V gene are SGDLS and YYNGEE. Trimming removed 4 bases at V and 0 bases at J, with 14 bases between. The CDR3 bases are TGTGCCAGCAGCCCAAGACCCCGAGGCTCCTACGAGCAGTACTTC. It translates to CASSPRPRGSYEQYF.

Only one count was recorded for this clone. The chain carries TRBV28 and TRBJ1-4, with TRBD1 matching 7 bases. Trimming at V came to 10 bases and at J to 6 bases, leaving 8 bases not matched to a gene. This CDR3 is 13 amino acids long. Per the germline V gene, CDR1 is MDHEN and CDR2 is SYDVKM. The CDR3 nucleotides read TGTGCCACCCTAACAGGGGCGGATGAAAAACTGTTTTTT. Protein sequence: CATLTGADEKLFF.

The chain links TRBV29-1 to TRBJ2-1; 11 positions match TRBD1. Germline V gene sequence: CDR1 SQVTM, CDR2 ANQGSEA. The V gene end was trimmed by 5 bases and the J gene end by 0 bases; junction bases not matched to a gene: 3. The CDR3 covers 15 residues. CDR3: CSVPGTGGSYNEQFF. CDR3 bases: TGCAGCGTTCCGGGGACAGGGGGCTCCTACAATGAGCAGTTCTTC.

CDR3 residues: CASSPLQGPPSYEQYF. CDR3 in DNA: TGTGCCAGCAGTCCTCTACAGGGCCCTCCGTCCTACGAGCAGTACTTC. The genes are TRBV27 and TRBJ2-7, with a possible D match to TRBD1 (6 bases). The germline V gene encodes CDR1 MNHEY and CDR2 SMNVEV (reference sequence). V dropped 5 bases and J dropped 1 base, with 18 bases sitting between them. The CDR3 has 16 residues.

This chain connects TRBV19 to TRBJ2-3; no clear D gene. V was pared by 3 bases and J by 6 bases, with 16 bases between. The germline gives CDR1 LNHDA, CDR2 SQIVND (reference sequence). This CDR3 has 15 residues. The CDR3 here is CASSIQRVVGDTQYF. The DNA of the CDR3 is TGTGCCAGTAGTATCCAGAGAGTGGTCGGGGATACGCAGTATTTT.

The chain joins TRBV19 to TRBJ2-1, with a possible D match to TRBD2 (6 bases). This CDR3 has 12 residues. Germline V gene lookup returns CDR1 LNHDA and CDR2 SQIVND (reference sequence). Deletions cut 5 bases from V and 14 bases from J, with 16 bases between. This CDR3 is CASSRDSGREFF. Here the CDR3 DNA reads TGTGCCAGTAGTCGCGATAGCGGAAGAGAGTTCTTC.

The chain carries TRBV27 and TRBJ2-5, with D perhaps TRBD2 (6 bases). This CDR3 region has 13 residues. Trimming removed 4 bases from V and 5 bases from J, with 11 bases in between. Germline-derived CDR1 and CDR2 are MNHEY and SMNVEV (reference sequence). CDR3 nucleotides: TGTGCCAGCAGTTGGGCGGCGGGGGAGACCCAGTACTTC. As protein: CASSWAAGETQYF.